This entry features one TCR beta chain sequence. This clonotype occurred a few times. The clone's antigen remains unknown. It has no much larger one-base neighbor in the sample; base qualities were not kept. The record originates from a study of early T cells in non-severe SARS-CoV-2 infection (dated by TCRdb to about 2021). About the study as a whole: Bulk RNA from unsorted whole blood was used for TCR sequencing, so alpha and beta chains could not be paired. Beyond this particular receptor, the publication reports: VDJdb matching was skewed toward anti-spike CD8 responses and likely underestimated virus-specific expansions, missing private and CD4 specificities.

The study was a case-control design nested within a healthcare worker cohort in London, UK, with weekly nasopharyngeal swab PCR tests and blood sampling. Healthcare workers were recruited during the week of the UK lockdown, between 23 and 31 March 2020, and followed weekly for up to about 15 weeks. Library prep was done by 5' RACE. Reads for this sample came from a NextSeq 500. In the TCR library protocol, unique molecular identifiers were attached to individual cDNA molecules to correct for PCR bias and sequencing error. Sequencing covered both TCR alpha and beta chains, and within each sample the abundances of alpha and beta sequences were tightly co-correlated. Per the source publication's procedure: Decombinator V4 was used to perform V gene, J gene and CDR3 annotation of TCR sequences. Expanded TCRs were defined as changing significantly between any two time points under a Poisson model with p below 0.0001. TCR abundances were normalised to the total number of TCRs sequenced per sample and were expressed as counts per million. TRAV1-2 paired with TRAJ12, TRAJ20 or TRAJ33 defined MAIT TCRs, while TRAV10 paired with TRAJ18 defined iNKT TCRs. VDJdb, accessed 1 November 2021, was searched for CMV, EBV and SARS-CoV-2 annotated TCRs, with TCRs annotated for multiple antigens excluded. The public reads were reprocessed in TCRdb via fastp at Q25 and MiXCR, keeping in-frame beta chains. Rows with one shared CDR3 protein collapse into an entry with the most common genes and DNA. These V and J calls originate from TCRdb's pipeline instead of the authors' own analysis. This sample has fewer than 85,000 distinct CDR3 sequences in its table, and about 16% of those were observed once. The ten largest clones capture approximately 2.9% of the sample.

From cysteine to phenylalanine, the CDR3 is 14 amino acids long. Just the 42-base CDR3 DNA is kept, in frame starting at base 1. CDR1 and CDR2 (SGHRS, YFSETQ) derive from the germline V gene. V gives up 1 base and J gives up 2 bases, and the segment between their germline ends measures 8 bases. The V and J segments used are TRBV5-1 and TRBJ2-3; the best D guess is TRBD2, with 6 bases matching. Material: whole blood. The TCR sequence derives from an adult who was a healthcare worker with PCR-confirmed SARS-CoV-2 infection or an uninfected control (not recorded which). CDR3 sequence: CASSLSGPTDTQYF. The nucleotide sequence reads TGCGCCAGCAGCTTGAGCGGGCCCACAGATACGCAGTATTTT.